The table lists the clone carrying this T cell receptor (beta chain) with a few counts. This sample stems from a study of T-cell memory formation after mild COVID-19. One entry per CDR3 protein, called by TCRdb with MiXCR from the 5' RACE reads. This table holds under 650,000 distinct CDR3 sequences, under 20% found once. The sample consisted of PBMCs or a T cell subset sorted from them (not recorded which). The sequence derives from an adult woman who had mild COVID-19 (a few samples of this study predate the infection). Cell type and time point are not known.

The DNA of the CDR3 is TGTGCCAGCAGTGGATTAAAGGGTTACAATGAGCAGTTCTTC. This sequence encodes CASSGLKGYNEQFF. This chain uses TRBV12-3 or TRBV12-4 with TRBJ2-1; no reliable D call. CDR3 size: 14 residues. Trimming removed 5 bases from V and 4 bases from J, with 12 bases in between.